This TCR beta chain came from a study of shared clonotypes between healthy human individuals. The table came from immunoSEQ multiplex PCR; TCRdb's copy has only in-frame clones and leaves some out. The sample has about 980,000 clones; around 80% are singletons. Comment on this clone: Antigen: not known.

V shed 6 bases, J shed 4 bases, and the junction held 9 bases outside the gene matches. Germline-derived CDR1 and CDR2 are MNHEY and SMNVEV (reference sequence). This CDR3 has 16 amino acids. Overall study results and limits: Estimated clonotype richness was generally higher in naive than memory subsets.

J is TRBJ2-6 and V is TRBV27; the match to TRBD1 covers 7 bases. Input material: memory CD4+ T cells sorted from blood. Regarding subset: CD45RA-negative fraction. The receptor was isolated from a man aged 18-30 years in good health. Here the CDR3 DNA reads TGTGCCAGCAGCTCCCACCGGACAGGCGGGGCCAACGTCCTGACTTTC. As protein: CASSSHRTGGANVLTF.